This entry lists 20 T cell receptor beta chains sequenced from one sample in a study of T-cell reconstitution after alpha-beta-depleted transplantation in children. The TCRbeta library was prepared with unique molecular identifiers. TCRdb re-derived calls from the PCR reads in MiXCR, one entry per CDR3 protein. This table holds 300,000 to 350,000 distinct CDR3 sequences, around 25% found once. The starting material was PBMCs, mostly from graft donor cells, obtained 180 days after TCRalphabeta/CD19-depleted stem cell transplant. These receptors were obtained from a male patient younger than 18 who had a stem cell transplant for acute lymphoblastic leukemia, so the T cells may come from the graft donor.

V gene TRBV29-1 combines with J gene TRBJ1-2, with 9 bases identical to TRBD1. Looked up from germline, CDR1 is SQVTM and CDR2 is ANQGSEA. The CDR3 is made up of 14 amino acids. Unmatched junction bases numbered 4, after V lost 5 bases and J lost 0 bases. The CDR3 sequence: CSVYGDRANYGYTF. The DNA of the CDR3 is TGCAGCGTTTACGGGGACAGGGCTAACTATGGCTACACCTTC.

This clonotype was observed a few times. The DNA for the CDR3 is TGCAGTGCCGCTAAAACGGGGACTGAAGCTTTCTTT. The encoded protein is CSAAKTGTEAFF. This chain joins TRBV20-1 and TRBJ1-1; D is uncertain. CDR3 length: 12 amino acids. V lost 6 bases to trimming and J lost 5 bases, with 13 bases between them. Germline V gives CDR1 DFQATT, CDR2 SNEGSKA (reference sequence).

The genes are TRBV9 and TRBJ2-1; possibly TRBD2 for D (5 bases). Germline-derived CDR1 and CDR2 are SGDLS and YYNGEE. The V gene lost 0 bases and the J gene lost 8 bases, with 12 bases spanning the gap. CDR3 length: 14 amino acids. The CDR3 DNA follows: TGTGCCAGCAGCGTAGTCACTAGTAGCTATGAGCAGTTCTTC. Protein sequence: CASSVVTSSYEQFF.

A word on this clonotype: This may be a read error: a much more frequent sequence differs by one nucleotide. The rearrangement joins TRBV20-1 to TRBJ2-1; D might be TRBD1 or TRBD2, each matching 6 bases. V lost 0 bases and J 1 base, leaving 7 bases between the germline ends. The germline V gene encodes CDR1 DFQATT and CDR2 SNEGSKA (reference sequence). The CDR3 consists of 14 residues. CDR3 protein: CSAREGGSYNEQFF. The CDR3 DNA reads TGCAGTGCTAGAGAAGGGGGGTCCTACAATGAGCAGTTCTTC.

This clonotype appeared a few times. This sequence joins TRBV3-1 and TRBJ2-7; no definite D call. The germline V gene encodes CDR1 LGHDT and CDR2 YNNKEL (reference sequence). Between the trimmed V and J ends, which lost 6 bases and 7 bases, there was a span of 16 bases. This CDR3 comprises 13 residues. As DNA, the CDR3 is TGTGCCAGCAGTTTAGTCGGGTCGGGTGAGCAGTACTTC. Translated: CASSLVGSGEQYF.

This rearrangement joins TRBV5-1 to TRBJ1-1; D gene ambiguous. V dropped 3 bases and J dropped 0 bases, with 9 bases sitting between them. This CDR3 has 14 residues. From germline, CDR1 is SGHRS and CDR2 YFSETQ. This chain's CDR3 is CASSSRSMNTEAFF. The CDR3 DNA reads TGCGCCAGCAGCTCCAGGAGCATGAACACTGAAGCTTTCTTT.

The DNA for the CDR3 is TGTGCCAGCACCGAAACCAGGGAAGTACGTCGGTATGGCTACACCTTC. As protein: CASTETREVRRYGYTF. This chain uses TRBV7-8 with TRBJ1-2; TRBD1 is a possible D gene (5 bases). Between the trimmed V and J ends, which lost 7 bases and 5 bases, there was a span of 23 bases. In germline, CDR1 is SGHVS, CDR2 FQNEAQ. This CDR3 spans 16 amino acids.

A few counts support this clonotype. This chain links TRBV5-1 with TRBJ2-3; TRBD1 or TRBD2 may be the D gene (5 bases each). The ends were cut back, 0 bases at V and 1 base at J, with 12 bases in the middle. The CDR3 totals 16 residues. CDR1 and CDR2 from the germline V gene are SGHRS and YFSETQ. The DNA of the CDR3 is TGCGCCAGCAGCTTGGATGGGAAGGGACGCACAGATACGCAGTATTTT. This codes for CASSLDGKGRTDTQYF.

This clonotype was observed a few times. J is TRBJ2-3 and V is TRBV7-3, with 7 bases fitting TRBD2. CDR3 length: 13 residues. The V gene end was trimmed by 5 bases and the J gene end by 5 bases; junction bases not matched to a gene: 4. Looked up from germline, CDR1 is SGHTA and CDR2 is FQGTGA. CDR3 amino acids: CASSQIAGDTQYF. The CDR3 coding sequence is TGTGCCAGCAGCCAAATAGCGGGAGATACGCAGTATTTT.

This clonotype has only a few counts. The chain couples TRBV11-3 to TRBJ1-2; D not certain. CDR1 SGHNT and CDR2 YENEEA come from the germline V gene. Trimming pared 5 bases from V and 3 bases from J, leaving 10 bases between. The CDR3 extends over 13 amino acids. The DNA for the CDR3 is TGTGCCAGCAGCCCTGGCGGGGACTATGGCTACACCTTC. It specifies CASSPGGDYGYTF.

This clonotype was detected ten times or more. The V call is TRBV5-1, the J call TRBJ2-7; 8 bases line up with TRBD1. The CDR3 extends over 14 amino acids. V was pared by 6 bases and J by 3 bases, with 8 bases of the junction left unmatched. Germline loops: CDR1 SGHRS, CDR2 YFSETQ. The CDR3 nucleotides read TGCGCCAGCAAAATGGACAGGGCCATCTACGAGCAGTACTTC. It specifies CASKMDRAIYEQYF.

This clonotype appeared many times. The chain links TRBV5-1 to TRBJ2-1, with a weak D call TRBD2 (6 bases). The CDR3 extends over 15 amino acids. V lost 0 bases, J lost 3 bases, and 10 bases lay in between. CDR1 is SGHRS, CDR2 YFSETQ, per germline. The CDR3 sequence: CASSLERGFYNEQFF. The CDR3 region has the DNA TGCGCCAGCAGCTTGGAACGGGGGTTCTACAATGAGCAGTTCTTC. The complete variable domain, with remaining parts taken from reference TRBV5-1 and TRBJ2-1, reads KAGVTQTPRYLIKTRGQQVTLSCSPISGHRSVSWYQQTPGQGLQFLFEYFSETQRNKGNFPGRFSGRQFSNSRSEMNVSTLELGDSALYLCASSLERGFYNEQFFGPGTRLTVL.

This clonotype was seen more than once but under ten times. The chain carries TRBV3-1 and TRBJ2-4; 14 bases line up with TRBD2. The germline CDR1 and CDR2 sequences are LGHDT and YNNKEL (reference sequence). This CDR3 spans 16 amino acids. The V gene end was trimmed by 1 base and the J gene end by 6 bases; junction bases not matched to a gene: 2. CDR3 nucleotides: TGTGCCAGCAGCCAAGGAGGACTAGCGGGAGGAAACATTCAGTACTTC. Residues: CASSQGGLAGGNIQYF.

The chain couples TRBV9 to TRBJ2-5, with D uncertain. CDR1 and CDR2 from the germline V gene are SGDLS and YYNGEE. The CDR3 extends over 13 amino acids. With 3 bases removed from V and 2 bases from J, the gap between germline ends came to 8 bases. The CDR3 loop reads CASSGSDQETQYF. The CDR3 region has the DNA TGTGCCAGCAGCGGCTCGGATCAAGAGACCCAGTACTTC.

This clonotype was seen a few times. The chain recombines TRBV7-2 with TRBJ2-1; a weak D match, TRBD1 (6 bases). CDR3 length: 13 residues. From germline, CDR1 is SGHTA and CDR2 FQGNSA. Trimming removed 4 bases at V and 5 bases at J, with 9 bases between. The CDR3 DNA is TGTGCCAGCAGCTCTGGACAGCACAATGAGCAGTTCTTC. Translation: CASSSGQHNEQFF.

The chain has TRBV5-1 and TRBJ2-3; 8 nucleotides match TRBD1. J was trimmed by 2 bases and V by 8 bases; bases with no gene match: 4. The CDR3 consists of 13 residues. The germline V gene encodes CDR1 SGHRS and CDR2 YFSETQ. CDR3 DNA: TGCGCCAGTAAACAGGGGGTCACAGATACGCAGTATTTT. This gives the protein CASKQGVTDTQYF.

This clonotype was counted a single time. The chain is built from TRBV12-3 or TRBV12-4 and TRBJ2-7, with 9 bases that match TRBD2. Losses at the gene ends were 2 bases for V and 2 bases for J; bases not matched to a gene: 13. The CDR3 consists of 18 residues. As DNA, the CDR3 is TGTGCCAGCAGTTTAATGGCGGGAGGGCCTAAGGGCCCCTACGAGCAGTACTTC. It translates to CASSLMAGGPKGPYEQYF.

There are a few counts of this clonotype. The CDR3 DNA reads TGTGCCAGCAGCCAAGTTAGAAGCGGGAGGGCGGTAAGAGATACGCAGTATTTT. Encoded protein: CASSQVRSGRAVRDTQYF. This chain links TRBV4-2 with TRBJ2-3; 10 bases line up with TRBD2. Looked up from germline, CDR1 is LGHNA and CDR2 is YNFKEQ. The CDR3 contains 18 residues. The trim removed 1 base at V and 5 bases at J, leaving 12 bases unmatched.

This chain joins TRBV4-1 and TRBJ2-7, with 8 nucleotides matching TRBD2. There are 18 residues in the CDR3. Per the germline V gene, CDR1 is MGHRA and CDR2 is YSYEKL. V shed 4 bases and J 5 bases; nucleotides not matched to a gene: 19. The CDR3 loop is CASSPLPSRGGRGNEQYF. In DNA form, the CDR3 reads TGCGCCAGCAGCCCTCTACCGAGCCGGGGGGGCCGTGGGAACGAGCAGTACTTC.

This chain joins TRBV5-1 and TRBJ2-1, with 11 nucleotides matching TRBD2. The germline V gene encodes CDR1 SGHRS and CDR2 YFSETQ. The CDR3 sequence is 16 residues long. J lost 5 bases, V lost 4 bases, and 8 bases had no gene match. In DNA form, the CDR3 reads TGCGCCAGCAGCGGTAGCGGGAGGGGTAAGGACAATGAGCAGTTCTTC. It translates to CASSGSGRGKDNEQFF.